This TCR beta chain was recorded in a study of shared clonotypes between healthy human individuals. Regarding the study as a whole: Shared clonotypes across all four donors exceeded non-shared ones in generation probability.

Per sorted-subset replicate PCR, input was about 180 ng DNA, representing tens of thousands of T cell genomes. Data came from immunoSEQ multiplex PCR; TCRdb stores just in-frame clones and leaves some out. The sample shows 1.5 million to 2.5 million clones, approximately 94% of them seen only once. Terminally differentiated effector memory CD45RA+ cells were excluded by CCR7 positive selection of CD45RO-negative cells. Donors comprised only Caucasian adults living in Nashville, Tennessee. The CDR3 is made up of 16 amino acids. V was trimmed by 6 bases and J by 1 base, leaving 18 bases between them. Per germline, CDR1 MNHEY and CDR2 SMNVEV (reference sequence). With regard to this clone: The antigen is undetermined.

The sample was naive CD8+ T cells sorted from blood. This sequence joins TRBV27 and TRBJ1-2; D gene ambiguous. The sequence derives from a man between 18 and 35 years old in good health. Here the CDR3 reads CASSPSLAELNYGYTF. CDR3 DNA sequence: TGTGCCAGCAGCCCCTCCTTGGCAGAACTTAACTATGGCTACACCTTC.